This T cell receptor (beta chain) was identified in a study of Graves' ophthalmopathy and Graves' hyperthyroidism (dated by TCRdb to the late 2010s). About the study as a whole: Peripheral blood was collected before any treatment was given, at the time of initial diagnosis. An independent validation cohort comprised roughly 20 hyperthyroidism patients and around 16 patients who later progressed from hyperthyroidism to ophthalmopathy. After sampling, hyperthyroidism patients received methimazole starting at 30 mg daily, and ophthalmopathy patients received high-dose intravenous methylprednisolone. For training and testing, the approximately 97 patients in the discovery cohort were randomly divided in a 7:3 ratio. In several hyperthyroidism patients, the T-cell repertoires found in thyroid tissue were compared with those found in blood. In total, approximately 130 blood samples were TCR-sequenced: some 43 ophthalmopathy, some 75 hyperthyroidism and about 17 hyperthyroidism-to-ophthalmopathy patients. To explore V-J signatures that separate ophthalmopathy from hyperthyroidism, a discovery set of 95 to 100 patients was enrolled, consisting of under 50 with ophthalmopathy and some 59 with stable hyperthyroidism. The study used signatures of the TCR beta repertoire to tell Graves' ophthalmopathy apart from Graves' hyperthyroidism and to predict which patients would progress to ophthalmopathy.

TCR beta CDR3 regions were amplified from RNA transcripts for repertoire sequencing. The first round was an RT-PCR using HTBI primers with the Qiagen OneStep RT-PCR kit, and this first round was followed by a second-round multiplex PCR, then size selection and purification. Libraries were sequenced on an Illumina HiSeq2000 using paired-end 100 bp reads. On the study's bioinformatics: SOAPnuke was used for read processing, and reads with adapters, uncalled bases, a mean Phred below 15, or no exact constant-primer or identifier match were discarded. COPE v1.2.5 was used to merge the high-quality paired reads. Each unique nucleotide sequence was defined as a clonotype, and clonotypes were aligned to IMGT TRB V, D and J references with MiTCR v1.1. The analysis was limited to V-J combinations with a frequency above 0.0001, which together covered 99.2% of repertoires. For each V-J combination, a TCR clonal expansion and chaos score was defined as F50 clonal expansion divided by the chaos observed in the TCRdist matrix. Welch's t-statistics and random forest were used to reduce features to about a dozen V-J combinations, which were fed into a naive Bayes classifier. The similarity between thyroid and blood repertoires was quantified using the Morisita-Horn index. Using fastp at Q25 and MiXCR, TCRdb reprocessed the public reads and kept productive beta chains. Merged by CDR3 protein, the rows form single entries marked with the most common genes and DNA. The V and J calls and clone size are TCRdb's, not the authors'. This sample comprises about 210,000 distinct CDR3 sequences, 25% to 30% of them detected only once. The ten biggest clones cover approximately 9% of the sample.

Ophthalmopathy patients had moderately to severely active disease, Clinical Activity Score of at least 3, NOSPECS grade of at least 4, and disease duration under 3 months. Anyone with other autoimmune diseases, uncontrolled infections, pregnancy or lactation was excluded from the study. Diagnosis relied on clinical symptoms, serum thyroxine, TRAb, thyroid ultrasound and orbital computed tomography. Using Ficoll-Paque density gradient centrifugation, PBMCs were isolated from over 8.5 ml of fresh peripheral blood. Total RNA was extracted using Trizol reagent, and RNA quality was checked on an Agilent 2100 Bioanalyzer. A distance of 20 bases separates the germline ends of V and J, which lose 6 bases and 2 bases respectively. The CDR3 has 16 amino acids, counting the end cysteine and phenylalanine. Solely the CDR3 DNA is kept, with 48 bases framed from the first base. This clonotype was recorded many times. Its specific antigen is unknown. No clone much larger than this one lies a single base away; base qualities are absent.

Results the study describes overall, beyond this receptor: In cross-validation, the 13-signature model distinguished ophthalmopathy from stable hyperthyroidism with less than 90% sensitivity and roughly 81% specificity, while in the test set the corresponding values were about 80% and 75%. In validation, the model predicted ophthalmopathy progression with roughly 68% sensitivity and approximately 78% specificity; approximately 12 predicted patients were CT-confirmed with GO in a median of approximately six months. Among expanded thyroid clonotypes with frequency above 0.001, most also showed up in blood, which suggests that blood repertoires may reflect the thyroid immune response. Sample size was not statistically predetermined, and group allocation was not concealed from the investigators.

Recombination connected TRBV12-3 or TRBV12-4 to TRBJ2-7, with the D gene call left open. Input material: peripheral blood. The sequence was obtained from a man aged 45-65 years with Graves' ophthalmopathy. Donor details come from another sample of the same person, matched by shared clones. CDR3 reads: CASSPLGFGETYEQYF. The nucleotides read TGTGCCAGCAGCCCGCTGGGGTTCGGCGAGACCTACGAGCAGTACTTC.